This passage covers 28 T cell receptor beta chains from one sample sequenced in a study of blood T cells in healthy people across ages. The second PCR ran about 6 to 12 cycles with a sample-barcoded 5' primer and J-beta primers. TCRdb processed the 5' RACE reads anew with MiXCR; each CDR3 protein has one entry. The data show about 1,400,000 distinct CDR3 sequences, with 35% to 45% seen just once and 6.5% to 10% held by the top ten. Material for sequencing was blood. The receptors were sampled from a woman aged 18-29 years in good health.

This clonotype was detected only a few times. In nucleotides, the CDR3 is TGCAGTGCCTTTTCGGTCCTCTACAATGAGCAGTTCTTC. It codes for CSAFSVLYNEQFF. The chain recombines TRBV20-1 with TRBJ2-1; the D is unclear. Germline assignment: CDR1 DFQATT and CDR2 SNEGSKA (reference sequence). Trimming took 6 bases from V and 3 from J, leaving 12 bases between them. The length of the CDR3 is 13 residues.

As regards this clonotype: A clone one base away is much larger, so this may be a read error. The CDR3 sequence is CSGKQDSYGYIF. The CDR3 DNA is TGCAGCGGGAAACAGGACTCCTATGGCTACATCTTC. The J gene is TRBJ1-2, the V gene TRBV29-1; D perhaps matches TRBD1 (5 bases). This CDR3 comprises 12 residues. Germline-derived CDR1 and CDR2 are SQVTM and ANQGSEA.

This clonotype has more than one count but fewer than ten. The genes are TRBV5-1 and TRBJ2-7, with D maybe TRBD2 (5 bases). The V gene's germline CDR1 is SGHRS and CDR2 YFSETQ. The germline V and J ends were trimmed by 4 bases and 3 bases, with 14 bases remaining between them. This CDR3 comprises 14 residues. CDR3 nucleotide sequence: TGCGCCAGCAGCCCAGGACTCAATCTCTACGAGCAGTACTTC. This gives the protein CASSPGLNLYEQYF.

The chain uses TRBV5-1 and TRBJ1-1; D unresolved. The CDR3 consists of 14 residues. CDR1 is SGHRS, CDR2 YFSETQ, per germline. V lost 0 bases to trimming and J lost 5 bases, with 11 bases between them. The CDR3 protein is CASSLEPQGTEAFF. The CDR3 DNA follows: TGCGCCAGCAGCTTGGAGCCTCAAGGGACTGAAGCTTTCTTT.

The chain has TRBV7-8 and TRBJ2-4; either TRBD1 or TRBD2 may supply D (5 bases each). The J call may not be correct, given that the DNA end is closer to TRBJ2-7. Germline V lookup: CDR1 SGHVS, CDR2 FQNEAQ. CDR3 length equals 14 residues. For the CDR3, the DNA is TGTGCCAGCAGCGATCGGTGGGGGATCTACGAGCAGTACTTC. Translation gives CASSDRWGIYEQYF.

This clonotype was picked up a small number of times. The CDR3 sequence: CSVESRRYNEQFF. The CDR3, as DNA: TGCAGCGTTGAGTCTAGACGCTACAATGAGCAGTTCTTC. The V gene is TRBV29-1, the J gene TRBJ2-1; D unclear. The CDR3 spans 13 residues. Trimming pared 3 bases from V and 3 bases from J, leaving 9 bases between. Germline V gene sequence: CDR1 SQVTM, CDR2 ANQGSEA.

The chain employs TRBV3-1 and TRBJ2-2, with 7 bases that match TRBD1. The CDR3 sequence is 17 residues long. J was trimmed by 1 base and V by 5 bases; bases with no gene match: 10. Germline V gene sequence: CDR1 LGHDT, CDR2 YNNKEL (reference sequence). In nucleotides, the CDR3 is TGTGCCAGCAGCGGGACAGCCTGGGCCCGGAACACCGGGGAGCTGTTTTTT. Translating gives CASSGTAWARNTGELFF.

This clonotype was found a few times. The chain carries TRBV29-1 and TRBJ2-7; D possibly uses TRBD1 or TRBD2 (7 bases each). Germline loops: CDR1 SQVTM, CDR2 ANQGSEA. V lost 6 bases and J 5 bases, leaving 20 bases between the germline ends. The length of the CDR3 is 14 residues. The CDR3 bases are TGCAGCGTGGGGGGGACAGACGATTGGGACGAGCAGTACTTC. The encoded protein is CSVGGTDDWDEQYF.

This clonotype was counted only a few times. The V gene is TRBV7-2, the J gene TRBJ2-7; D is unresolved. The CDR3 extends over 15 amino acids. Deletions cut 5 bases from V and 3 bases from J, with 17 bases between. Germline V lookup: CDR1 SGHTA, CDR2 FQGNSA. The CDR3 spells CASSPPGSLGYEQYF. The CDR3 coding sequence is TGTGCCAGCAGCCCACCCGGGTCTTTAGGCTACGAGCAGTACTTC. Combining the CDR3 with reference TRBV7-2 and TRBJ2-7 gives the whole variable domain GAGVSQSPSNKVTEKGKDVELRCDPISGHTALYWYRQSLGQGLEFLIYFQGNSAPDKSGLPSDRFSAERTGGSVSTLTIQRTQQEDSAVYLCASSPPGSLGYEQYFGPGTRLTVT.

V and J are TRBV3-1 and TRBJ2-3, with 15 nucleotides matching TRBD2. Germline assignment: CDR1 LGHDT and CDR2 YNNKEL (reference sequence). The CDR3 is made up of 19 amino acids. J lost 0 bases, V lost 3 bases, and 7 bases had no gene match. The CDR3 region is CASSQTPGLAGGSTDTQYF. The CDR3 coding sequence is TGTGCCAGCAGCCAGACGCCGGGACTAGCGGGGGGAAGCACAGATACGCAGTATTTT.

This clonotype was recorded a few times. The chain is built from TRBV20-1 and TRBJ2-7, with TRBD2 identical over 14 bases. From germline, CDR1 is DFQATT and CDR2 SNEGSKA (reference sequence). This CDR3 comprises 19 residues. J gave up 3 bases and V 2 bases, and 15 bases lay outside the gene matches. The CDR3 DNA follows: TGCAGTGCTAGAAATCCATCGGGACTAGCGGGAGTATTGTACTACGAGCAGTACTTC. Translated: CSARNPSGLAGVLYYEQYF.

This clonotype was observed a handful of times. The rearrangement links TRBV5-6 to TRBJ2-5, with TRBD2 as a possible D gene (5 bases). V lost 2 bases, J lost 2 bases, and 10 bases lay in between. This CDR3 is 14 amino acids long. Germline CDR1 SGHDT, CDR2 YYEEEE. The CDR3 loop is CASSFRRQQETQYF. DNA for the CDR3: TGTGCCAGCAGCTTTAGGAGGCAACAAGAGACCCAGTACTTC. Combining the CDR3 with reference TRBV5-6 and TRBJ2-5 gives the whole variable domain DAGVTQSPTHLIKTRGQQVTLRCSPKSGHDTVSWYQQALGQGPQFIFQYYEEEERQRGNFPDRFSGHQFPNYSSELNVNALLLGDSALYLCASSFRRQQETQYFGPGTRLLVL.

The J gene is TRBJ2-7, the V gene TRBV25-1, with 8 bases lining up with TRBD2. V shed 2 bases, J shed 6 bases, and the junction held 0 bases outside the gene matches. The CDR3 is 12 residues long. CDR1 is MGHDK and CDR2 is SYGVNS in the germline V gene. The CDR3 region has the DNA TGTGCCAGCAGTGAACGGGGGGGCGAGCAGTACTTC. Translation gives CASSERGGEQYF.

The table lists this clonotype with a few counts. The chain uses TRBV7-8 and TRBJ2-3; D call uncertain. The V gene lost 3 bases and the J gene lost 2 bases, with 12 bases spanning the gap. The germline CDR1 and CDR2 sequences are SGHVS and FQNEAQ. The CDR3 runs to 15 residues. The CDR3 spells CASSLYAQYTDTQYF. The CDR3 coding sequence is TGTGCCAGCAGCTTGTATGCACAGTACACAGATACGCAGTATTTT.

The V call is TRBV13, the J call TRBJ2-1, with D unclear. Trimming removed 6 bases from V and 4 bases from J, with 19 bases in between. Per germline, CDR1 PRHDT and CDR2 FYEKMQ (reference sequence). The CDR3 runs 16 residues. The CDR3, as DNA: TGTGCCAGCAGTCGGTTATCGGCTTTGAGGTACAATGAGCAGTTCTTC. Translated: CASSRLSALRYNEQFF.

The chain joins TRBV20-1 to TRBJ2-7; maybe TRBD2 (5 bases). The ends were cut back, 3 bases at V and 7 bases at J, with 13 bases in the middle. There are 12 residues in the CDR3. The germline V gene encodes CDR1 DFQATT and CDR2 SNEGSKA (reference sequence). CDR3 coding DNA: TGCAGTGCTAGTGACGGGGTTGGAGAGCAGTACTTC. This gives the protein CSASDGVGEQYF.

This chain connects TRBV6-5 to TRBJ1-2; 7 bases fit TRBD1. This CDR3 spans 16 amino acids. CDR1 and CDR2 (germline): MNHEY, SVGAGI. The V and J ends lost 4 bases and 3 bases, in that order; junction bases with no gene match: 11. The CDR3 bases are TGTGCCAGCAGTTCCCCAACCGGGACAGAATACTATGGCTACACCTTC. Translating it yields CASSSPTGTEYYGYTF.

The V call is TRBV21-1, the J call TRBJ1-1. TRBV21-1 is assigned pseudogene status. The CDR3 runs to 15 residues. This chain's CDR3 is CASSARDSEGTEAFF. The CDR3 coding sequence is TGTGCCAGCAGCGCCCGGGACTCTGAGGGGACTGAAGCTTTCTTT.

The chain recombines TRBV6-5 with TRBJ2-3; D gene ambiguous. The V and J ends lost 6 bases and 4 bases respectively, with 14 bases between them. CDR3 length: 14 residues. Germline V gives CDR1 MNHEY, CDR2 SVGAGI. CDR3 coding DNA: TGTGCCAGCAGCCCCGCGGCCGGGTCAGATACGCAGTATTTT. Translating gives CASSPAAGSDTQYF.

As for this clonotype: This may be a read error, as it is one base from a much larger clone. The chain links TRBV6-5 to TRBJ2-5; the match to TRBD1 covers 9 bases. The length of the CDR3 is 14 residues. With 6 bases clipped from V and 13 bases from J, the junction kept 15 bases outside the gene matches. The germline gives CDR1 MNHEY, CDR2 SVGAGI. CDR3: CASSYGTGRGGWYF. The CDR3 coding sequence is TGTGCCAGCAGCTACGGGACAGGGCGGGGCGGATGGTACTTC.

This clonotype has only a few counts. The V call is TRBV4-1, the J call TRBJ2-1; 14 nucleotides agree with TRBD2. V lost 4 bases to trimming and J lost 7 bases; unmatched junction nucleotides: 6. This CDR3 contains 16 residues. CDR1 MGHRA and CDR2 YSYEKL come from the germline V gene. The CDR3 here is CASSRLGLAGGNEQFF. CDR3 DNA: TGCGCCAGCAGCCGATTAGGACTAGCGGGAGGAAATGAGCAGTTCTTC.

The chain combines TRBV29-1 with TRBJ1-1, with a weak D call TRBD1 (6 bases). Germline V CDR1 and CDR2: SQVTM, ANQGSEA. CDR3 size: 11 residues. Trimming took 7 bases from V and 4 from J, leaving 10 bases between them. As DNA, the CDR3 is TGCAGCGCCCAGGACAGCACTGAAGCTTTCTTT. Amino acids: CSAQDSTEAFF. The entire variable domain, with the rest obtained from reference TRBV29-1 and TRBJ1-1, is as follows: SAVISQKPSRDICQRGTSLTIQCQVDSQVTMMFWYRQQPGQSLTLIATANQGSEATYESGFVIDKFPISRPNLTFSTLTVSNMSPEDSSIYLCSAQDSTEAFFGQGTRLTVV.

The chain couples TRBV11-2 to TRBJ2-1; the match to TRBD2 covers 14 bases. In germline, CDR1 is SGHAT, CDR2 FQNNGV. V shed 6 bases, J shed 4 bases, and the junction held 14 bases outside the gene matches. The CDR3 is made up of 19 amino acids. The CDR3 protein is CASRPITGTSGGRYNEQFF. The CDR3 DNA follows: TGTGCCAGCAGACCTATAACCGGGACTAGCGGGGGCCGGTACAATGAGCAGTTCTTC.

This clonotype was counted a few times. V and J are TRBV27 and TRBJ2-3; 7 bases are a match to TRBD1. V was clipped by 5 bases and J by 2 bases; unmatched bases: 10. CDR3 size: 16 residues. Germline CDR1 and CDR2: MNHEY and SMNVEV (reference sequence). The CDR3 loop reads CASSGLVTGTTDTQYF. In DNA form, the CDR3 reads TGTGCCAGCAGTGGGCTAGTGACAGGGACCACAGATACGCAGTATTTT.

In this sample, this clonotype turned up a few times. The V call is TRBV10-1, the J call TRBJ2-3; unclear D gene. Trimming stripped 0 bases from V and 0 bases from J, with 7 bases between. This CDR3 spans 15 amino acids. CDR1 and CDR2 from the germline V gene are WNHNN and SYGVQD (reference sequence). The CDR3 sequence: CASSESGSSTDTQYF. The DNA for the CDR3 is TGCGCCAGCAGTGAGTCCGGATCTAGCACAGATACGCAGTATTTT.

This chain joins TRBV28 and TRBJ2-5; TRBD2 agrees at 8 bases. The CDR3 loop spans 15 amino acids. Germline CDR1 is MDHEN and CDR2 is SYDVKM. J gave up 1 base and V 5 bases, and 6 bases lay outside the gene matches. The CDR3 DNA sequence: TGTGCCAGCAGTCCCCATGGACTAGCCCAAGAGACCCAGTACTTC. This encodes CASSPHGLAQETQYF.

This clonotype was recorded a few times. This sequence joins TRBV9 and TRBJ2-3; 8 bases are shared with TRBD2. The CDR3 has 16 residues. Trimming took 3 bases from V and 5 from J; bases not matched to a gene: 11. CDR1 is SGDLS, CDR2 YYNGEE, per germline. The CDR3 loop reads CASSGGSGLEGDTQYF. The CDR3 region has the DNA TGTGCCAGCAGCGGGGGGTCGGGACTAGAGGGAGATACGCAGTATTTT.

This chain connects TRBV25-1 to TRBJ1-2; possibly TRBD1 for D (5 bases). CDR3 length equals 15 residues. CDR1 is MGHDK, CDR2 SYGVNS, per germline. V lost 1 base and J lost 5, with 14 bases in between. The CDR3 nucleotides are TGTGCCAGCAGTGAATCTTCGGCAGGGAAGTATGGCTACACCTTC. It encodes CASSESSAGKYGYTF.